The text below deals with one T cell receptor (beta chain). The antigen is not known. Losses at the gene ends were 4 bases for V and 4 bases for J; bases not matched to a gene: 6. CDR3 length: 14 residues. Germline V gene sequence: CDR1 GTSNPN, CDR2 SVGIG (reference sequence). Unique molecular identifiers were present in the TCR beta cDNA libraries. TCRdb reprocessed the PCR reads with MiXCR, giving one entry per CDR3 protein. The table lists some 690,000 distinct CDR3 sequences, approximately 60% of them singletons. The sample is drawn from a study of post-analysis software for immune sequencing data. Study details: In terms of disease course, relapsing-remitting, secondary progressive and progressive-relapsing multiple sclerosis were included. Broader study findings: With TRBV5-6, TRBV5-1 and TRBV20-1 included, about 5 TRBV segments were more frequent in patients than in controls.

The sample was blood. The TCR was taken from a girl between 2 and 10 years old with multiple sclerosis. The V call is TRBV30, the J call TRBJ1-2; 10 bases match TRBD1. The CDR3 is CAWKGTGDIYGYTF. CDR3 DNA: TGTGCCTGGAAGGGGACAGGGGACATCTATGGCTACACCTTC. Full variable domain (remainder filled in from reference TRBV30 and TRBJ1-2): SQTIHQWPATLVQPVGSPLSLECTVEGTSNPNLYWYRQAAGRGLQLLFYSVGIGQISSEVPQNLSASRPQDRQFILSSKKLLLSDSGFYLCAWKGTGDIYGYTFGSGTRLTVV.